This entry concerns a single T cell receptor (beta chain). V was pared by 6 bases and J by 4 bases, with 15 bases between. CDR3 length: 15 residues. Germline V gene sequence: CDR1 SEHNR, CDR2 FQNEAQ (reference sequence). The data are from a study of Ad26.COV2.S vaccination and SARS-CoV-2 variants. The repertoire was sequenced with immunoSEQ multiplex PCR; TCRdb's copy has only in-frame clones and lacks some. The sample gives roughly 700,000 clones, about 89% of which show up once; over 1.3% is in the top ten. Treatment noted: some 20 received Ad26.COV2.S at low or high dose, single or two shots; roughly five received placebo; per-sample allocation not given. All samples were drawn on day 63, counting from the first vaccine or placebo injection.

This TCR was recovered from a person aged 18-60 years who received the Ad26.COV2.S COVID-19 vaccine or a placebo. The sample in question was peripheral blood, obtained in a trial of Ad26.COV2.S vaccine versus placebo. This chain joins TRBV7-9 and TRBJ1-4; tentative D call: TRBD1 (6 bases). This CDR3 reads CASRRPGAGNEKLFF. CDR3 nucleotide sequence: TGTGCCAGCAGGCGACCGGGGGCGGGTAATGAAAAACTGTTTTTT.